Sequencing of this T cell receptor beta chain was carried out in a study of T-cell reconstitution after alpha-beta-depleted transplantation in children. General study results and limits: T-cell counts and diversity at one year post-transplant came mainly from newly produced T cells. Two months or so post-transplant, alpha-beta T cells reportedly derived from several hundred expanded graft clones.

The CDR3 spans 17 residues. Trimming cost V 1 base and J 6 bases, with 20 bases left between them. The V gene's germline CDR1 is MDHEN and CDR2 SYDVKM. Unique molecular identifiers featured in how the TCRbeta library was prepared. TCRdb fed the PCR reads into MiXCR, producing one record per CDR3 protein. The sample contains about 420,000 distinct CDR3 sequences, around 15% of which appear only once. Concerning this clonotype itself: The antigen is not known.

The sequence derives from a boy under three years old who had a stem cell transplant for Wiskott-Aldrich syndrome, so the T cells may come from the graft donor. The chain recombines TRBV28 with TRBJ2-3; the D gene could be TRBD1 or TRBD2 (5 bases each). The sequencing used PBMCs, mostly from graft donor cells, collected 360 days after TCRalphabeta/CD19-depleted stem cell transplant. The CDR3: CASSLFDYGATDDTQYF. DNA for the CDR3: TGTGCCAGCAGTTTATTCGACTACGGGGCGACAGATGATACGCAGTATTTT. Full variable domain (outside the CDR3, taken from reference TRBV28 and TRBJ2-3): DVKVTQSSRYLVKRTGEKVFLECVQDMDHENMFWYRQDPGLGLRLIYFSYDVKMKEKGDIPEGYSVSREKKERFSLILESASTNQTSMYLCASSLFDYGATDDTQYFGPGTRLTVL.